These 7 T cell receptor beta chains originate from one sample sequenced in a study of glioma-infiltrating T cells. Using RNA template, CDR3s of TCR alpha and beta were amplified with iRepertoire arm-PCR. MiXCR was run by TCRdb on the multiplex PCR reads, yielding one entry per CDR3 protein. In the table there are tens of thousands of distinct CDR3 sequences, approximately 39% of which are singletons. Sequenced material: glioma tissue, nonneoplastic brain tissue, or PBMCs (not recorded which). The receptor source for this set is a human donor with low-grade glioma or glioblastoma, undergoing nonglioma brain surgery, or in good health (not recorded which).

This clonotype was seen at least ten times. This chain uses TRBV29-1 with TRBJ2-2; D is ambiguous. The germline gives CDR1 SQVTM, CDR2 ANQGSEA. The V end was cut by 2 bases, the J end by 4 bases, with 11 bases between. CDR3 length equals 14 residues. In DNA form, the CDR3 reads TGCAGCGTTGAACACGGCCCTGGCACCGGGGAGCTGTTTTTT. This encodes CSVEHGPGTGELFF.

This clonotype appeared many times. The chain couples TRBV3-1 to TRBJ2-7; weak D call: TRBD2 (6 bases). Per the germline V gene, CDR1 is LGHDT and CDR2 is YNNKEL (reference sequence). Trimming removed 5 bases at V and 0 bases at J, with 20 bases between. The CDR3 runs 17 residues. The CDR3 reads CASSSSGLAGSSYEQYF. CDR3 coding DNA: TGTGCCAGCAGCTCAAGCGGGCTGGCGGGGAGCTCCTACGAGCAGTACTTC.

The sample holds many counts of this clonotype. The chain uses TRBV7-2 and TRBJ2-7, with 9 bases aligning to TRBD2. The ends lost 1 base at V and 1 base at J; junction bases unmatched: 17. The germline gives CDR1 SGHTA, CDR2 FQGNSA. The length of the CDR3 is 20 residues. The CDR3 DNA is TGTGCCAGCAGCTTAGGGGTGGGGCTAGCGGGGAGATCAATTTCCTACGAGCAGTACTTC. It translates to CASSLGVGLAGRSISYEQYF.

Note on this clonotype: At one end, the junction sequence differs from germline, possibly due to a read error. The chain joins TRBV7-2 to TRBJ2-3; D unresolved. CDR3 size: 13 residues. Germline values: CDR1 SGHTA, CDR2 FQGNSA. The CDR3 region is CASSTDPTDTKYF. In nucleotides, the CDR3 is TGTGCCAGCAGCACCGACCCCACAGATACGAAGTATTTT.

This clonotype occurred many times. This sequence joins TRBV5-1 and TRBJ1-2; D not certain. This CDR3 is 13 amino acids long. Germline loops: CDR1 SGHRS, CDR2 YFSETQ. V was shortened by 0 bases and J by 5 bases, with 8 bases between the two germline ends. The CDR3 region is CASSLEAGYGYTF. The CDR3 DNA reads as TGCGCCAGCAGCTTGGAGGCGGGGTATGGCTACACCTTC.

There are many counts of this clonotype. The V and J genes are TRBV10-3 and TRBJ2-1; TRBD2 agrees at 14 bases. J lost 7 bases, V lost 0 bases, and 5 bases had no gene match. Germline values: CDR1 ENHRY, CDR2 SYGVKD. The CDR3 runs 17 residues. The CDR3 DNA reads TGTGCCATCAGTGAGTCGGGGACTAGCGGGGGAGGAAATGAGCAGTTCTTC. The encoded protein is CAISESGTSGGGNEQFF.

This clonotype appeared many times. V gene TRBV28 combines with J gene TRBJ2-1, with TRBD2 matching over 16 bases. The junction had 10 bases not matched to a gene; V was cut back by 6 bases and J by 8 bases. CDR1 and CDR2 (germline): MDHEN, SYDVKM. The CDR3 spans 17 residues. The DNA for the CDR3 is TGTGCCAGCAGCGCGTTACCCGGGACTAGCGGGAGGGATGAGCAGTTCTTC. It yields the protein CASSALPGTSGRDEQFF.